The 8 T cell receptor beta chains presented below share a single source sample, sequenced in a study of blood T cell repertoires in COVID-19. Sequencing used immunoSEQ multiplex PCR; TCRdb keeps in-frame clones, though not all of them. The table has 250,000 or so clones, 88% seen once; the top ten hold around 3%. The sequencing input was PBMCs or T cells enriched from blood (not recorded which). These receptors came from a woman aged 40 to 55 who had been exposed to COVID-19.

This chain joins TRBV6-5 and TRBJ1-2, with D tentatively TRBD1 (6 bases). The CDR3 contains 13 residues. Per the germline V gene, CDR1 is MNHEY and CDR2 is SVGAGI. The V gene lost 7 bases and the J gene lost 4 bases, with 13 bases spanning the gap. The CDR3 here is CASKGGAGYGYTF. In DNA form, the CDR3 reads TGTGCCAGCAAGGGGGGGGCAGGCTATGGCTACACCTTC.

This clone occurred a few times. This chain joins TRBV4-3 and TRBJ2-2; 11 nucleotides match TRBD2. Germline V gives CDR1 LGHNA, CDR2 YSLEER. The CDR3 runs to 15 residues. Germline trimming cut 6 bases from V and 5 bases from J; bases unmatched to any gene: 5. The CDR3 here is CASRPGLADTGELFF. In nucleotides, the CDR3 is TGCGCCAGCAGGCCGGGACTAGCGGATACCGGGGAGCTGTTTTTT.

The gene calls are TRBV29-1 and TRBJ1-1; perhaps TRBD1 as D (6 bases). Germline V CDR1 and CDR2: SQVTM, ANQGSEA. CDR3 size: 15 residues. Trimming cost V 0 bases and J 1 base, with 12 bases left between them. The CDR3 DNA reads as TGCAGCGTTGAAGATGTGGGGGCCCCGAACACTGAAGCTTTCTTT. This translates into CSVEDVGAPNTEAFF. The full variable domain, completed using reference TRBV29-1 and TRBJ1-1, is SAVISQKPSRDICQRGTSLTIQCQVDSQVTMMFWYRQQPGQSLTLIATANQGSEATYESGFVIDKFPISRPNLTFSTLTVSNMSPEDSSIYLCSVEDVGAPNTEAFFGQGTRLTVV.

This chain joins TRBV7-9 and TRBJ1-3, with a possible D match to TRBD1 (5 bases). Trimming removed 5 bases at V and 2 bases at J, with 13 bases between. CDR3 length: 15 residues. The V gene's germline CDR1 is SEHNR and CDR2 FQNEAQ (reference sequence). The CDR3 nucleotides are TGTGCCAGCAGCCCACAATCGGGGGCTGGAAACACCATATATTTT. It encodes CASSPQSGAGNTIYF.

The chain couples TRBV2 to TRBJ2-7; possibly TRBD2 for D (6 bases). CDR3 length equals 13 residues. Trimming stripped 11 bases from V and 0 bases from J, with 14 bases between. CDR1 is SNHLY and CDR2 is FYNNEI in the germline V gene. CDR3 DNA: TGTGCCGCACGGGGCGGGGCCTCCTACGAGCAGTACTTC. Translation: CAARGGASYEQYF.

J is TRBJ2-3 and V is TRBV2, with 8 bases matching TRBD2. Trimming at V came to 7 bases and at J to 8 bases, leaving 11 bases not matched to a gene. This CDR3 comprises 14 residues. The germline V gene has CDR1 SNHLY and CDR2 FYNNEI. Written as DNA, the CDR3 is TGTGCCAGCATGGCGGGGGGCCTCTTGGGTACGCAGTATTTT. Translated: CASMAGGLLGTQYF.

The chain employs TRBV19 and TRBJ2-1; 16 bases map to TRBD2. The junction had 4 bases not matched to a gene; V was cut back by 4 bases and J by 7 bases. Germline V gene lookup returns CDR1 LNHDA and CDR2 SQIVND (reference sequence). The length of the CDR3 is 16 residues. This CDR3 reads CASSKGLAGGQNEQFF. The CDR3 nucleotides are TGTGCCAGTAGTAAGGGACTAGCGGGGGGGCAGAATGAGCAGTTCTTC.

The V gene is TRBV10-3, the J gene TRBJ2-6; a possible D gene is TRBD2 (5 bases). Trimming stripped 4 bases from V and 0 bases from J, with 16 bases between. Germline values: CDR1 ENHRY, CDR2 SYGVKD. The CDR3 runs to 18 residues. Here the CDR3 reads CAISASGETSSGANVLTF. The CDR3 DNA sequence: TGTGCCATCAGTGCATCTGGGGAGACAAGCTCTGGGGCCAACGTCCTGACTTTC.